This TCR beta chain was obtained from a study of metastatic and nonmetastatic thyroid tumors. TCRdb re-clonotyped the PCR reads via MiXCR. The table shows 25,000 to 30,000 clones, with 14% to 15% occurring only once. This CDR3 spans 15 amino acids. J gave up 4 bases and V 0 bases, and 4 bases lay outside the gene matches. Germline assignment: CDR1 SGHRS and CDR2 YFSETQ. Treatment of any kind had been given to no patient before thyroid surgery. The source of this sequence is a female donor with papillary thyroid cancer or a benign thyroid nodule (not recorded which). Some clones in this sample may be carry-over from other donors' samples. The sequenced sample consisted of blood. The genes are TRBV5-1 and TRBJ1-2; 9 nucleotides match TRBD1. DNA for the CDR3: TGCGCCAGCAGCTTGGAAGGACAGGGGCCCTATGGCTACACCTTC. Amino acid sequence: CASSLEGQGPYGYTF.